This T cell receptor (beta chain) emerged from a study of T cell repertoires in cytomegalovirus infection. After removal of 1 base from V and 14 bases from J, the junction contained 7 bases not matched to a gene. The CDR3 runs to 13 residues. The germline gives CDR1 SGHVS, CDR2 FNYEAQ. This clonotype was seen ten or more times. Its specificity is unknown. TCRdb re-analysed the reads in MiXCR, keeping a single row per CDR3 protein. The sample contains roughly 800,000 distinct CDR3 sequences, roughly 29% of which appear only once. The chain joins TRBV7-6 to TRBJ1-4; 7 nucleotides line up with TRBD1. Sequencing was performed on cultured CD8+ T cells from PBMCs, taken from culture after CMV antigen stimulation. This clonotype originated in a human donor in good health (CMV status not recorded). Some clones in this sample may be carry-over from other donors' samples. The DNA of the CDR3 is TGTGCCAGCAGCTTAGTGGCGGGACAGCGGCTGTTTTTT. Its translation: CASSLVAGQRLFF.